The 12 T cell receptor beta chains reported below all come from one sample, sequenced in a study of T cell responses to AZD1222 COVID-19 vaccine. Clones were read by immunoSEQ multiplex PCR, and TCRdb kept only the in-frame ones, dropping some. The sample carries some 190,000 clones, around 88% recorded once. The source material was peripheral blood, sampled on day 0 of AZD1222 vaccination. The receptors were gathered from an adult in good health.

The chain uses TRBV10-3 and TRBJ2-2; D uncertain. V lost 6 bases and J 0 bases, leaving 8 bases between the germline ends. CDR3 size: 14 residues. Germline values: CDR1 ENHRY, CDR2 SYGVKD. This chain's CDR3 is CAIRDGSNTGELFF. Here the CDR3 DNA reads TGTGCCATCAGGGACGGTTCGAACACCGGGGAGCTGTTTTTT.

V is TRBV6-5 and J is TRBJ1-5; 8 nucleotides line up with TRBD1. Germline lookup yields CDR1 MNHEY and CDR2 SVGAGI. The length of the CDR3 is 14 residues. With 6 bases clipped from V and 6 bases from J, the junction kept 7 bases outside the gene matches. The CDR3 reads CASRSGGRFQPQHF. The CDR3 bases are TGTGCCAGCAGATCAGGGGGCAGGTTTCAGCCCCAGCATTTT.

This chain links TRBV5-6 with TRBJ1-6, with TRBD1 matching 9 bases. The CDR3 spans 15 residues. Germline-derived CDR1 and CDR2 are SGHDT and YYEEEE. The J segment lost 11 bases and the V segment lost 4 bases, leaving 10 bases of the junction unmatched. CDR3 in DNA: TGTGCCAGCAGCACTACGGGGACAGGGTTTCCACCCCTCCACTTT. As protein: CASSTTGTGFPPLHF.

The chain joins TRBV10-2 to TRBJ2-7, with D uncertain. The CDR3 runs to 12 residues. The germline V gene has CDR1 WSHSY and CDR2 SAAADI. V gave up 8 bases and J gave up 0 bases, with 8 bases separating them. CDR3 loop: CASSANSYEQYF. The CDR3 bases are TGCGCCAGCTCGGCTAACTCCTACGAGCAGTACTTC.

For this clone: Other nucleotide sequences from this sample produce the same CDR3. This chain links TRBV2 with TRBJ2-7; D tentatively reads TRBD1 or TRBD2 (5 bases each). The CDR3 is made up of 14 amino acids. Germline assignment: CDR1 SNHLY and CDR2 FYNNEI. Deletions cut 2 bases from V and 4 bases from J, with 12 bases between. In DNA form, the CDR3 reads TGTGCCAGCAGTGAAACGGGACGCAGTTACGAGCAGTACTTC. Its protein product is CASSETGRSYEQYF. Together with reference TRBV2 and TRBJ2-7, the CDR3 gives the full variable domain: EPEVTQTPSHQVTQMGQEVILRCVPISNHLYFYWYRQILGQKVEFLVSFYNNEISEKSEIFDDQFSVERPDGSNFTLKIRSTKLEDSAMYFCASSETGRSYEQYFGPGTRLTVT.

The V gene is TRBV6-5, the J gene TRBJ1-3; D is uncertain. This CDR3 region has 16 residues. The V gene's germline CDR1 is MNHEY and CDR2 SVGAGI. V was clipped by 0 bases and J by 6 bases, with 15 bases between them. The CDR3 DNA follows: TGTGCCAGCAGTTACTCGCCGGCCAGAGGTCAAAACACCATATATTTT. Protein: CASSYSPARGQNTIYF.

The gene calls are TRBV14 and TRBJ1-2, with D hard to call. V was shortened by 0 bases and J by 7 bases, with 6 bases between the two germline ends. The CDR3 is 12 residues long. In germline, CDR1 is SGHDN, CDR2 FVKESK. CDR3 nucleotides: TGTGCCAGCAGCCAAGAGACGGGTGGCTACACCTTC. It encodes CASSQETGGYTF.

The J gene is TRBJ2-1, the V gene TRBV30, with 10 positions matching TRBD2. The CDR3 is made up of 19 amino acids. Germline V gene lookup returns CDR1 GTSNPN and CDR2 SVGIG (reference sequence). Trimming at V came to 0 bases and at J to 0 bases, leaving 11 bases not matched to a gene. For the CDR3, the DNA is TGTGCCTGGAGTGTAGATAAGCGGGGGGGTCCGAGCTCCTACAATGAGCAGTTCTTC. Amino acid sequence: CAWSVDKRGGPSSYNEQFF.

The genes are TRBV19 and TRBJ1-5; 9 bases align to TRBD1. The trim removed 7 bases at V and 6 bases at J, leaving 10 bases unmatched. Germline V lookup: CDR1 LNHDA, CDR2 SQIVND (reference sequence). CDR3 length: 15 residues. The chain's CDR3 is CASNLGQGMGQPQHF. As DNA, the CDR3 is TGTGCCAGTAACCTCGGACAGGGGATGGGTCAGCCCCAGCATTTT. Supplemented by reference TRBV19 and TRBJ1-5, the full variable domain reads DGGITQSPKYLFRKEGQNVTLSCEQNLNHDAMYWYRQDPGQGLRLIYYSQIVNDFQKGDIAEGYSVSREKKESFPLTVTSAQKNPTAFYLCASNLGQGMGQPQHFGDGTRLSIL.

The chain links TRBV9 to TRBJ2-1; TRBD2 agrees at 8 bases. The V and J ends lost 0 bases and 9 bases, in that order; junction bases with no gene match: 8. The CDR3 loop spans 15 amino acids. Germline V CDR1 and CDR2: SGDLS, YYNGEE. The CDR3 coding sequence is TGTGCCAGCAGCGTAGGGGGACTAGGAGGGACTGAGCAGTTCTTC. Its translation: CASSVGGLGGTEQFF. The variable domain in full, with the rest retrieved from reference TRBV9 and TRBJ2-1, is DSGVTQTPKHLITATGQRVTLRCSPRSGDLSVYWYQQSLDQGLQFLIQYYNGEERAKGNILERFSAQQFPDLHSELNLSSLELGDSALYFCASSVGGLGGTEQFFGPGTRLTVL.

J is TRBJ1-4 and V is TRBV6-2 or TRBV6-3, with 7 bases fitting TRBD1. The CDR3 has 17 amino acids. Germline V gene sequence: CDR1 MNHEY, CDR2 SVGEGT. Trimming at V came to 2 bases and at J to 1 base, leaving 7 bases not matched to a gene. CDR3 residues: CASSYQFTGETNEKLFF. The DNA for the CDR3 is TGTGCCAGCAGTTACCAATTTACAGGGGAAACTAATGAAAAACTGTTTTTT.

The CDR3, as DNA: TGCGCCAGCAGCTTTGAACCCCGTGCTAGCGGCCCCGGGGAGCTGTTTTTT. It specifies CASSFEPRASGPGELFF. The chain employs TRBV5-1 and TRBJ2-2; 7 positions match TRBD2. Germline V gives CDR1 SGHRS, CDR2 YFSETQ. Trimming at V came to 2 bases and at J to 6 bases, leaving 13 bases not matched to a gene. CDR3 size: 17 residues. The whole variable domain, filled in from reference TRBV5-1 and TRBJ2-2, reads KAGVTQTPRYLIKTRGQQVTLSCSPISGHRSVSWYQQTPGQGLQFLFEYFSETQRNKGNFPGRFSGRQFSNSRSEMNVSTLELGDSALYLCASSFEPRASGPGELFFGEGSRLTVL.